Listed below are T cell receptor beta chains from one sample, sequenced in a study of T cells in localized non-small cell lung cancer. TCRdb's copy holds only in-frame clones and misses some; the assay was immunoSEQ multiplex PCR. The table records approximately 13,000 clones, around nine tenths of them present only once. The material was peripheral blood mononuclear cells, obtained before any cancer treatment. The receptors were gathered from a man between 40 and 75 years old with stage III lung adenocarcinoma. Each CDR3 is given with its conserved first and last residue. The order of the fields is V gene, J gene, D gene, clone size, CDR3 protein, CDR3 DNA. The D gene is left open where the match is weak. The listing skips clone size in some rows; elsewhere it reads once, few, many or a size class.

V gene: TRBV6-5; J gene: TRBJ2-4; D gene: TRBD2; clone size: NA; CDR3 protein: CASSYTTSKDKNIQYF; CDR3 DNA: TGTGCCAGCAGTTACACGACTAGCAAAGACAAAAACATTCAGTACTTC
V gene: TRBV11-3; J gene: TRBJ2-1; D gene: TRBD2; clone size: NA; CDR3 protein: CASSLLAGEEQFF; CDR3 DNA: TGTGCCAGCAGCTTACTAGCGGGAGAAGAGCAGTTCTTC
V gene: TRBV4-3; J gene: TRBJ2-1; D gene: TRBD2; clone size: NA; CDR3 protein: CASSQGMLAGDSYNEQFF; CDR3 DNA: TGCGCCAGCAGCCAAGGGATGCTAGCGGGGGACTCCTACAATGAGCAGTTCTTC
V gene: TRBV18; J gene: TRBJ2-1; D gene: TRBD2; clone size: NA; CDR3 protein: CASSPTSGTYNEQFF; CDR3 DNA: TGTGCCAGCTCACCAACTAGCGGAACCTACAATGAGCAGTTCTTC
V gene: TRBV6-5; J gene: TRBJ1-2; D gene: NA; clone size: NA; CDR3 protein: CASRSDLDGYTF; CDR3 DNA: TGTGCCAGCAGGTCCGACTTGGATGGCTACACCTTC
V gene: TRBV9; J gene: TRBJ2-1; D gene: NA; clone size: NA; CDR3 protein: CASSVEPSAYNEQFF; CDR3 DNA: TGTGCCAGCAGCGTAGAACCTAGCGCTTACAATGAGCAGTTCTTC
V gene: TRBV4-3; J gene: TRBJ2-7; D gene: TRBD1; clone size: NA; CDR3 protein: CASSQGLLGGHEQYF; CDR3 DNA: TGCGCCAGCAGCCAAGGACTTTTAGGGGGCCACGAGCAGTACTTC
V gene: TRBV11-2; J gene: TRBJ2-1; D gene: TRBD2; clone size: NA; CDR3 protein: CASRSTSGRGNEQFF; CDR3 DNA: TGTGCCAGCAGATCGACTAGCGGGAGGGGCAATGAGCAGTTCTTC
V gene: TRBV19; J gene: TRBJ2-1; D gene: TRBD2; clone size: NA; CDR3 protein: CASSRTSGSSAYNEQFF; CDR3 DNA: TGTGCCAGTAGTAGGACTAGCGGGAGCTCTGCCTACAATGAGCAGTTCTTC
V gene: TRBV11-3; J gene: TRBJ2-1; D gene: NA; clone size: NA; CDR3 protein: CASSVLGNEQFF; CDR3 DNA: TGTGCCAGCAGCGTACTGGGAAATGAGCAGTTCTTC
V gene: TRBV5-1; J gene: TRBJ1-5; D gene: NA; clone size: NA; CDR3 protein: CASSWGPGGQPQHF; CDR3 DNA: TGCGCCAGCAGCTGGGGGCCCGGTGGTCAGCCCCAGCATTTT
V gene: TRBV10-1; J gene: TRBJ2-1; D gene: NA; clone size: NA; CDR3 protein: CASSEGTPYNEQFF; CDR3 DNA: TGCGCCAGCAGTGAGGGCACCCCCTACAATGAGCAGTTCTTC
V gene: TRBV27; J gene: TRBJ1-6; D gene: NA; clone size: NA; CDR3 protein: CASSLRGVNSPLHF; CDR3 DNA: TGTGCCAGCAGTCTCAGGGGAGTTAATTCACCCCTCCACTTT
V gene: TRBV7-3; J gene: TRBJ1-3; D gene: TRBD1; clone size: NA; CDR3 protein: CASSSDRGNTIYF; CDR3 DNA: TGTGCCAGCAGCTCGGACAGGGGAAACACCATATATTTT
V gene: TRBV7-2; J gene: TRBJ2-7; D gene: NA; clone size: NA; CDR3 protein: CASSKAGASYEQYF; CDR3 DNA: TGTGCCAGCAGCAAAGCGGGCGCCTCCTACGAGCAGTACTTC
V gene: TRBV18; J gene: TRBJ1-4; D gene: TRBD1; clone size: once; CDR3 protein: CASSLDRGEKLFF; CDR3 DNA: TGTGCCAGCTCACTAGACAGGGGTGAAAAACTGTTTTTT
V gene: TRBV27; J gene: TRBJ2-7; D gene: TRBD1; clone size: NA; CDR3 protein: CASGPRTGVGYEQYF; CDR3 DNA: TGTGCCAGCGGCCCTCGGACAGGGGTTGGGTACGAGCAGTACTTC
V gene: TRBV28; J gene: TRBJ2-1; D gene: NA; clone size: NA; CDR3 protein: CASHTGRLLSSYNEQFF; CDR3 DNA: TGTGCCAGCCACACGGGGAGACTCCTTAGCTCCTACAATGAGCAGTTCTTC
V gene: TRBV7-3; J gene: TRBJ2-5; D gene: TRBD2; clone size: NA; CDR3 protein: CASSLGRAETQYF; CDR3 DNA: TGTGCCAGCAGCTTAGGGAGGGCGGAGACCCAGTACTTC
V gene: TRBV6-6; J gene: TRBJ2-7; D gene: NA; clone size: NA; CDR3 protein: CASSYTTDTYEQYF; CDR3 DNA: TGTGCCAGCAGTTACACTACAGATACCTACGAGCAGTACTTC
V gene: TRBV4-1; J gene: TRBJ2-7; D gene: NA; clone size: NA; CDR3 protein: CASSDRASGGYEQYF; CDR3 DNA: TGCGCCAGCAGCGACAGGGCGTCAGGAGGGTACGAGCAGTACTTC
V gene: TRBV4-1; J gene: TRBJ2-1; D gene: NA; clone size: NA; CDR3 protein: CASSKGVNGRTNEQFF; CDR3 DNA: TGCGCCAGCAGCAAAGGGGTTAACGGGAGAACGAATGAGCAGTTCTTC
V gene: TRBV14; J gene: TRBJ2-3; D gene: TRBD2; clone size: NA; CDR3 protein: CASSQWTSADTDTQYF; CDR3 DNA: TGTGCCAGCAGCCAATGGACTAGCGCCGACACAGATACGCAGTATTTT
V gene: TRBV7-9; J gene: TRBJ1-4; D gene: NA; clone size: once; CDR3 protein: CASSIGPNEKLFF; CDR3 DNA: TGTGCCAGCAGCATCGGTCCTAATGAAAAACTGTTTTTT
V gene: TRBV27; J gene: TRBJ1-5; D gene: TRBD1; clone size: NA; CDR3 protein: CASSLSGTVSNQPQHF; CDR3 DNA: TGTGCCAGCAGTTTGTCCGGGACAGTCAGCAATCAGCCCCAGCATTTT
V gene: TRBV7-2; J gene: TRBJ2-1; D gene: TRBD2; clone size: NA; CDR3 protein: CASSDGLAVYNEQFF; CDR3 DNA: TGTGCCAGCAGCGACGGACTAGCGGTTTACAATGAGCAGTTCTTC
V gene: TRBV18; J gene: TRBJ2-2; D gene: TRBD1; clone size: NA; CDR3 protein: CASSLYPGQKDTGELFF; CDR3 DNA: TGTGCCAGCTCCCTCTATCCGGGACAGAAAGACACCGGGGAGCTGTTTTTT
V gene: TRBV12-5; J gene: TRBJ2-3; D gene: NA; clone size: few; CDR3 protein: CASGGFELTDTQYF; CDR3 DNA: TGTGCTAGTGGGGGTTTTGAGCTCACGGATACGCAGTATTTT
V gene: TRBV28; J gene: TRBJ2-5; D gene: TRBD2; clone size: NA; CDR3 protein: CASLAGGPETQYF; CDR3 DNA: TGTGCCTCACTAGCGGGAGGCCCAGAGACCCAGTACTTC
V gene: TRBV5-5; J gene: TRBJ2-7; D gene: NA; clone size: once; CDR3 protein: CASSLGPSEQYF; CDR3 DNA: TGTGCCAGCAGCTTGGGTCCTTCCGAGCAGTACTTC
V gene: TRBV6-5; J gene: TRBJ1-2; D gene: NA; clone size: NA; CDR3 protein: CASSYSRTGGGYGYTF; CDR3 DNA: TGTGCCAGCAGTTACTCGCGTACTGGGGGGGGCTATGGCTACACCTTC
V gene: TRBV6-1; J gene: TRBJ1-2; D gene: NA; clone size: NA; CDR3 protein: CASSEQVPSNYGYTF; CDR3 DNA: TGTGCCAGCAGCGAACAGGTGCCCTCTAACTATGGCTACACCTTC
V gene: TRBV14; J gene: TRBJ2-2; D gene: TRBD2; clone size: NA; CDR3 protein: CASSQEKLGRITGELFF; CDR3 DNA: TGTGCCAGCAGCCAAGAAAAGCTCGGGAGGATCACCGGGGAGCTGTTTTTT
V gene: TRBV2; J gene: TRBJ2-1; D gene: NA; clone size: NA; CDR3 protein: CASAISTGGNEQFF; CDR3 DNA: TGTGCCAGCGCAATTAGCACCGGTGGGAATGAGCAGTTCTTC
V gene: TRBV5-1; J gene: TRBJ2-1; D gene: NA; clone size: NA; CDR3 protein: CASSLAVIGGTEQFF; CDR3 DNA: TGCGCCAGCAGCTTGGCCGTGATAGGCGGGACAGAGCAGTTCTTC
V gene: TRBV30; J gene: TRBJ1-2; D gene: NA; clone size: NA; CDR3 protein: CAWSVPTYGYTF; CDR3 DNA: TGTGCCTGGAGTGTTCCGACCTATGGCTACACCTTC
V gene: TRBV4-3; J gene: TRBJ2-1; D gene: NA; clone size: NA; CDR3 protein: CASSQEEGSSYNEQFF; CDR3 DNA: TGCGCCAGCAGCCAAGAAGAAGGGAGCTCCTACAATGAGCAGTTCTTC
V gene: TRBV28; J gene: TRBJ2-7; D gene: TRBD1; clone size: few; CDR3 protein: CASNIQGLSYEQYF; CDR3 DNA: TGTGCCAGCAATATACAGGGGTTATCCTACGAGCAGTACTTC
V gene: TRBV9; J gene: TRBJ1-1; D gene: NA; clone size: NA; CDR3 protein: CASSGSGTEAFF; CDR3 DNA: TGTGCCAGCAGCGGCAGTGGTACTGAAGCTTTCTTT
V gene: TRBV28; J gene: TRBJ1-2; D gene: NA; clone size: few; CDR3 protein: CASSSLGPYGYTF; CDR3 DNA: TGTGCCAGCAGTTCGCTCGGGCCCTATGGCTACACCTTC
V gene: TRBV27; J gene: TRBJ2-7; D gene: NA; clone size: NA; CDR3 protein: CASRLRGGRGEQYF; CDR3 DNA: TGTGCCAGCCGGCTCAGGGGGGGGCGAGGCGAGCAGTACTTC
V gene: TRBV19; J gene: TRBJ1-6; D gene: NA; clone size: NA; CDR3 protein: CASSNYNSPLHF; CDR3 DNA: TGTGCCAGTAGCAATTATAATTCACCCCTCCACTTT
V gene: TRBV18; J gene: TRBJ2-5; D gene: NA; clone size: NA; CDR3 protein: CASSRGGLKETQYF; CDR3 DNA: TGTGCCAGCTCACGGGGGGGCCTCAAAGAGACCCAGTACTTC
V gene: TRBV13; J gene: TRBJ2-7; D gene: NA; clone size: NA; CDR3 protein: CASRVAGSASEAYEQYF; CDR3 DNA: TGTGCCAGCAGGGTCGCGGGTTCGGCTAGCGAGGCCTACGAGCAGTACTTC
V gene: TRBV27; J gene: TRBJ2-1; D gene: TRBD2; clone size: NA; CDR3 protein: CASSLGEGGYNEQFF; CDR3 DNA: TGTGCCAGCAGTCTCGGGGAGGGCGGGTACAATGAGCAGTTCTTC
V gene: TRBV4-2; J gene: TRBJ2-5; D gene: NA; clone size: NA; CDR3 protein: CASSQDLPFGGTQYF; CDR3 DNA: TGTGCCAGCAGCCAAGATCTTCCCTTCGGGGGGACCCAGTACTTC
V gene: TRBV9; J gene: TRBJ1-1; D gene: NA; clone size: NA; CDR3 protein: CASSSSQLYTEAFF; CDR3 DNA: TGTGCCAGCAGCTCCAGCCAGCTTTACACTGAAGCTTTCTTT
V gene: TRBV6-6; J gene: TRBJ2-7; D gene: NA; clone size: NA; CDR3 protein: CASRDWGYEQYF; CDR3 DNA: TGTGCCAGCAGAGATTGGGGTTACGAGCAGTACTTC